A selection of T cell receptor beta chains follows, all from one sample in a study of blood T cell repertoires in COVID-19. Generated by immunoSEQ multiplex PCR, the TCRdb table keeps only in-frame clones and is missing some. The repertoire holds roughly 30,000 clones, with around 90% as singletons. Specimen: peripheral blood. The receptors here all came from a human donor in a cohort sampled during active COVID-19. The donor label of this sample is uncertain. The CDR3 runs from the conserved cysteine through the conserved F or W. A D gene is named only where the DNA matches it firmly. The size of a clone is reported for some rows only, either as once, few or many, or as a class for expanded clones.

abundance: NA
v_gene: TRBV7-2
j_gene: TRBJ1-2
d_gene: NA
CDR3aa: CASSLGPYGYTF
CDR3nt: TGTGCCAGCAGCTTAGGGCCCTATGGCTACACCTTC

abundance: few
v_gene: TRBV3-1/TRBV3-2
j_gene: TRBJ2-2
d_gene: TRBD2
CDR3aa: CASSRGEAGTNTGELFF
CDR3nt: TGTGCCAGCAGCCGCGGCGAAGCGGGGACGAACACCGGGGAGCTGTTTTTT

abundance: NA
v_gene: TRBV5-1
j_gene: TRBJ2-1
d_gene: TRBD1
CDR3aa: CASFPGSTGGSYNEQFF
CDR3nt: TGCGCCAGCTTCCCCGGGTCAACAGGGGGTTCATACAATGAGCAGTTCTTC

abundance: few
v_gene: TRBV13
j_gene: TRBJ2-7
d_gene: TRBD2
CDR3aa: CASSTAGTTGGEQYF
CDR3nt: TGTGCCAGCAGCACGGCCGGGACTACTGGCGGCGAGCAGTACTTC

abundance: NA
v_gene: TRBV11-2
j_gene: TRBJ2-1
d_gene: TRBD1
CDR3aa: CASRGIRRDRDYNEQFF
CDR3nt: TGTGCCAGCAGGGGGATTCGCCGGGACAGGGACTACAATGAGCAGTTCTTC

abundance: NA
v_gene: TRBV6-5
j_gene: TRBJ2-4
d_gene: TRBD1
CDR3aa: CASRTDRAGLNIQYF
CDR3nt: TGTGCCAGCAGGACGGACAGGGCGGGTTTGAACATTCAGTACTTC

abundance: NA
v_gene: TRBV7-3
j_gene: TRBJ2-1
d_gene: TRBD1
CDR3aa: CASSPGQGSNEQFF
CDR3nt: TGTGCCAGCAGCCCGGGACAGGGGTCCAATGAGCAGTTCTTC

abundance: NA
v_gene: TRBV27
j_gene: TRBJ1-5
d_gene: NA
CDR3aa: CASRQGNQPQHF
CDR3nt: TGTGCCAGCAGGCAGGGCAATCAGCCCCAGCATTTT

abundance: NA
v_gene: TRBV7-8
j_gene: TRBJ2-7
d_gene: TRBD1
CDR3aa: CASSFGSGTGVYEQYF
CDR3nt: TGTGCCAGCAGCTTCGGATCTGGGACAGGGGTCTACGAGCAGTACTTC

abundance: once
v_gene: TRBV2
j_gene: TRBJ1-4
d_gene: TRBD1
CDR3aa: CASSTGQGNEKLFF
CDR3nt: TGTGCCAGCAGCACGGGACAGGGGAATGAAAAACTGTTTTTT

abundance: NA
v_gene: TRBV5-4
j_gene: TRBJ1-6
d_gene: TRBD1
CDR3aa: CASSPDRETYNSPLHF
CDR3nt: TGTGCCAGCAGCCCGGACAGGGAGACCTATAATTCACCCCTCCACTTT

abundance: NA
v_gene: TRBV6-6
j_gene: TRBJ2-7
d_gene: NA
CDR3aa: CASSQQVPMVSVYEQYF
CDR3nt: TGTGCCAGCAGTCAACAGGTTCCAATGGTGAGTGTCTACGAGCAGTACTTC

abundance: NA
v_gene: TRBV4-3
j_gene: TRBJ1-6
d_gene: NA
CDR3aa: CASSQDRGRAYNSPLHF
CDR3nt: TGCGCCAGCAGCCAAGATCGAGGGAGGGCCTATAATTCACCCCTCCACTTT

abundance: few
v_gene: TRBV9
j_gene: TRBJ1-6
d_gene: NA
CDR3aa: CASSHQGGVEGSPLHF
CDR3nt: TGTGCCAGCAGCCACCAGGGAGGGGTGGAAGGTTCACCCCTCCACTTT

abundance: NA
v_gene: TRBV4-1
j_gene: TRBJ1-6
d_gene: NA
CDR3aa: CASSQDGGRDNSPLHF
CDR3nt: TGCGCCAGCAGCCAAGACGGGGGTAGGGATAATTCACCCCTCCACTTT

abundance: NA
v_gene: TRBV18
j_gene: TRBJ2-7
d_gene: NA
CDR3aa: CASSPSGTPTSRLSF
CDR3nt: TGTGCCAGCTCACCGTCCGGGACACCCACATCCCGGCTGTCATTC

abundance: NA
v_gene: TRBV5-1
j_gene: TRBJ1-5
d_gene: NA
CDR3aa: CASSLDGQNQPQHF
CDR3nt: TGCGCCAGCAGCTTGGACGGACAAAATCAGCCCCAGCATTTT

abundance: NA
v_gene: TRBV6-5
j_gene: TRBJ1-4
d_gene: NA
CDR3aa: CASRQVSHEKLFF
CDR3nt: TGTGCCAGCAGACAGGTTTCTCATGAAAAACTGTTTTTT

abundance: few
v_gene: TRBV6-4
j_gene: TRBJ1-2
d_gene: TRBD1
CDR3aa: CASSAGTGFGYTF
CDR3nt: TGTGCCAGCAGTGCCGGGACAGGGTTTGGCTACACCTTC

abundance: NA
v_gene: TRBV10-3
j_gene: TRBJ2-1
d_gene: NA
CDR3aa: CATMAGSPYNEQFF
CDR3nt: TGTGCCACGATGGCGGGGTCACCATACAATGAGCAGTTCTTC

abundance: once
v_gene: TRBV4-2
j_gene: TRBJ2-1
d_gene: TRBD2
CDR3aa: CASSQGLAGGGSYNEQFF
CDR3nt: TGTGCCAGCAGCCAGGGACTAGCGGGGGGAGGCTCCTACAATGAGCAGTTCTTC

abundance: few
v_gene: TRBV4-1
j_gene: TRBJ2-2
d_gene: TRBD2
CDR3aa: CASSQDSSGGPRTGELFF
CDR3nt: TGCGCCAGCAGCCAAGATTCTAGCGGGGGGCCGCGGACCGGGGAGCTGTTTTTT